This TCR beta chain is from a study of shared clonotypes between healthy human individuals. As for the study in general: For every donor, three CD4 naive, three CD4 memory, two CD8 naive and one CD8 memory plates were used.

Trimming pared 1 base from V and 2 bases from J, leaving 23 bases between. The CDR3 totals 19 residues. Germline CDR1 SGHRS, CDR2 YFSETQ. Measured with immunoSEQ multiplex PCR; TCRdb has only the in-frame clones, and not every one. Altogether about 1.5 million clones are present, 95% to 99% being singletons, with the ten largest covering about 0.42%. The receptor's source is a man in his thirties or forties in good health. Source material: naive CD4+ T cells sorted from blood. As for subset: CD45RA+ positively selected. The V gene is TRBV5-1, the J gene TRBJ2-3, with a possible D match to TRBD1 (6 bases). This CDR3 is CASSLRDHRVLTFTDTQYF. DNA for the CDR3: TGCGCCAGCAGCTTGCGCGACCACAGGGTTCTCACATTCACAGATACGCAGTATTTT.